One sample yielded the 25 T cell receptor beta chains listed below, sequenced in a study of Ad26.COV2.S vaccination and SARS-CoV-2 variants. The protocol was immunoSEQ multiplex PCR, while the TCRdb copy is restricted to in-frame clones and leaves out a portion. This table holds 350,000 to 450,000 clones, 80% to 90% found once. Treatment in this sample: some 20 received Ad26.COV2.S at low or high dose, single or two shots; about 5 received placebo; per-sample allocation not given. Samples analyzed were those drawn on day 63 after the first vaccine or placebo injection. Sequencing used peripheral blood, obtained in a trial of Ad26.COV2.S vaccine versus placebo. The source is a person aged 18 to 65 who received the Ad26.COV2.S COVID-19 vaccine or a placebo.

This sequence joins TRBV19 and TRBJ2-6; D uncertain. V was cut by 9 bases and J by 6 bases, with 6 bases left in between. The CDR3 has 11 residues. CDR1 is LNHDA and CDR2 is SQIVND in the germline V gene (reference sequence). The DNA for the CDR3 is TGTGCCAGCACAGAGGCCAACGTCCTGACTTTC. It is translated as CASTEANVLTF.

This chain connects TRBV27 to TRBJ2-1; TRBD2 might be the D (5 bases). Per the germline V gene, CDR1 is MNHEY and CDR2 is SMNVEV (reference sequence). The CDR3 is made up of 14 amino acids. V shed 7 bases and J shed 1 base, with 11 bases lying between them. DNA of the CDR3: TGTGCCAGCACCCGTCCGGGGTCCTACAATGAGCAGTTCTTC. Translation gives CASTRPGSYNEQFF.

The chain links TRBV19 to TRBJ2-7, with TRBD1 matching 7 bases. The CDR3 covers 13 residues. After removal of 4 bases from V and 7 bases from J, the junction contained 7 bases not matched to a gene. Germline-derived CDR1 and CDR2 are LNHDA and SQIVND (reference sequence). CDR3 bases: TGTGCCAGTAGTACTCGACAGGGTTGGGAGCAGTACTTC. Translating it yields CASSTRQGWEQYF. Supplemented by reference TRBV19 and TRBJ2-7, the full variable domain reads DGGITQSPKYLFRKEGQNVTLSCEQNLNHDAMYWYRQDPGQGLRLIYYSQIVNDFQKGDIAEGYSVSREKKESFPLTVTSAQKNPTAFYLCASSTRQGWEQYFGPGTRLTVT.

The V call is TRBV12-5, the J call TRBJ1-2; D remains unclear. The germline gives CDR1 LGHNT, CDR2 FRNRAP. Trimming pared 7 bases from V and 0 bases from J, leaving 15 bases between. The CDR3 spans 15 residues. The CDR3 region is CASAVSAAPNYGYTF. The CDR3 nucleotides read TGTGCTAGTGCGGTTTCGGCAGCACCTAACTATGGCTACACCTTC.

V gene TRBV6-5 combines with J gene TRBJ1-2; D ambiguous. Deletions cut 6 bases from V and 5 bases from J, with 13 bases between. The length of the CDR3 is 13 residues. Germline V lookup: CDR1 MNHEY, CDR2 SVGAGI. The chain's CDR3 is CASSQEDGYGYTF. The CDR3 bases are TGTGCCAGCAGCCAAGAAGACGGATATGGCTACACCTTC.

The chain's CDR3 is CASSPGRMNEKLFF. CDR3 bases: TGCGCCAGCAGCCCGGGACGGATGAATGAAAAACTGTTTTTT. V and J are TRBV5-1 and TRBJ1-4; D might be TRBD1 (5 bases). From germline, CDR1 is SGHRS and CDR2 YFSETQ. The CDR3 consists of 14 residues. The V and J ends lost 4 bases and 5 bases respectively, with 12 bases between them.

CDR3 sequence: CASSQKGEYEQYF. In nucleotides, the CDR3 is TGCGCCAGCAGCCAAAAGGGGGAATACGAGCAGTACTTC. The gene calls are TRBV4-1 and TRBJ2-7, with D perhaps TRBD1 (6 bases). The germline gives CDR1 MGHRA, CDR2 YSYEKL. The CDR3 consists of 13 residues. V shed 2 bases and J shed 4 bases, with 9 bases lying between them.

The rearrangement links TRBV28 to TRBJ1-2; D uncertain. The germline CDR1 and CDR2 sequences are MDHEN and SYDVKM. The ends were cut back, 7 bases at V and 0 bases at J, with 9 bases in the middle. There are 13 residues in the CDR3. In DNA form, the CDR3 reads TGTGCCAGCACCCTTCTCGCTAACTATGGCTACACCTTC. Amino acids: CASTLLANYGYTF.

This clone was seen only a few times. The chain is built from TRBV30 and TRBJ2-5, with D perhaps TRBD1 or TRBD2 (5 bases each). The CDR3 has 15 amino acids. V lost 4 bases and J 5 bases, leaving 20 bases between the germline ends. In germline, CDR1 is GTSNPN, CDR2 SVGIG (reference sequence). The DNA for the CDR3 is TGTGCCTGGAAAGCGCCCGGGACCCCGAAGGAGACCCAGTACTTC. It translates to CAWKAPGTPKETQYF.

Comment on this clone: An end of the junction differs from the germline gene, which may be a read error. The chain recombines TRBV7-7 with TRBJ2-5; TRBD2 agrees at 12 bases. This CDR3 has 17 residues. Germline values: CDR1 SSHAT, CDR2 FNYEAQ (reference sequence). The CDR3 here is CASSPLAGGKKGETQYF. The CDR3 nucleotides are TGTGCTAGCAGCCCTCTAGCGGGGGGGAAGAAGGGAGAGACCCAGTACTTC.

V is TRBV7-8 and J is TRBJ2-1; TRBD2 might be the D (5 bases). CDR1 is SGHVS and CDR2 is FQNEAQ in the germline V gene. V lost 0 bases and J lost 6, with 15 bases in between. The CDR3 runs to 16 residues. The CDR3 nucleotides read TGTGCCAGCAGCTTAGCAGACTGGTCTAGCTTCAATGAGCAGTTCTTC. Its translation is CASSLADWSSFNEQFF.

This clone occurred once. The CDR3 DNA is TGTGCCAGCGGACTTGTAGCTCCTGCCGGGGAGCTGTTTTTT. Encoded protein: CASGLVAPAGELFF. This chain links TRBV6-5 with TRBJ2-2; the D gene is possibly TRBD2 (5 bases). The CDR3 has 14 residues. The germline CDR1 and CDR2 sequences are MNHEY and SVGAGI. The V end lost 8 bases, the J end lost 6 bases, and 16 bases lay between the germline ends.

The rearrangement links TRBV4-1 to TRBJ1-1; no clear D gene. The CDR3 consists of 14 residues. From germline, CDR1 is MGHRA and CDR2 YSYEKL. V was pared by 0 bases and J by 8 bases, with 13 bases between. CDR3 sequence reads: CASSQDYGPEEAFF. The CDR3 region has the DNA TGCGCCAGCAGCCAAGATTATGGGCCTGAAGAAGCTTTCTTT.

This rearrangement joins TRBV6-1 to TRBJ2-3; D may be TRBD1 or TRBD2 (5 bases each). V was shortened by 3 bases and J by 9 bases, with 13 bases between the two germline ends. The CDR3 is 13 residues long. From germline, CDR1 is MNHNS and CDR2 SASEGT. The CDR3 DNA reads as TGTGCCAGCAGTGAGGGGGTTTTGGCCACGCAGTATTTT. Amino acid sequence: CASSEGVLATQYF.

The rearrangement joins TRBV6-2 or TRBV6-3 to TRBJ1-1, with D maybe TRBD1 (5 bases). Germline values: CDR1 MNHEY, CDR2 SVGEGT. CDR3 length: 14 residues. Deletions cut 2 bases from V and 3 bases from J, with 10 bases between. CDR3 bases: TGTGCCAGCAGTTACGGGGGTCGGGACACTGAAGCTTTCTTT. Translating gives CASSYGGRDTEAFF.

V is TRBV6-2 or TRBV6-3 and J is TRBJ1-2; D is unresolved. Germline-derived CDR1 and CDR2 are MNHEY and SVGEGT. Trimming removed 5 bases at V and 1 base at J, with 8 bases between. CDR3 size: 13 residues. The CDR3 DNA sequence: TGTGCCAGCAGTCTCGGGAGTAACTATGGCTACACCTTC. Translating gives CASSLGSNYGYTF.

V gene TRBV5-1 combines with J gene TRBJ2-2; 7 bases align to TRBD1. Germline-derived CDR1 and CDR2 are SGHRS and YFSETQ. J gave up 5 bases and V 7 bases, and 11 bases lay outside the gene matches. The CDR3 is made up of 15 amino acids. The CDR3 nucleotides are TGCGCCAGCCGCGAAGGGGGCAGTGGGACCGGGGAGCTGTTTTTT. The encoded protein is CASREGGSGTGELFF.

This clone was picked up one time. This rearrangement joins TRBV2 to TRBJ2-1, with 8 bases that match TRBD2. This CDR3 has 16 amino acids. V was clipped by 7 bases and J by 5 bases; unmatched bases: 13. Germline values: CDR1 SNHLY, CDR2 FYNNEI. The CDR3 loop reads CASNLALPGGDNEQFF. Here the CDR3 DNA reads TGTGCCAGCAACCTTGCTCTTCCGGGGGGGGACAATGAGCAGTTCTTC.

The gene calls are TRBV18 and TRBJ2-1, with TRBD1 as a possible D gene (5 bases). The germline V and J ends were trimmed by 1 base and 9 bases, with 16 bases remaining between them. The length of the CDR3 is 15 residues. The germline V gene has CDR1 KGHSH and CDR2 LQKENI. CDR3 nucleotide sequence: TGTGCCAGCTCACCACTTTCAGGGTCATCCCTTGAGCAGTTCTTC. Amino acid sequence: CASSPLSGSSLEQFF.

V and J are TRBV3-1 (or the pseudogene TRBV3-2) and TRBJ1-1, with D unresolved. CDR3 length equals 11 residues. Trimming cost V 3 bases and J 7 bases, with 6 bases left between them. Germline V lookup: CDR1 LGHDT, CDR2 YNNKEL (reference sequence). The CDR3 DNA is TGTGCCAGCAGCCATCGCGGTGAAGCTTTCTTT. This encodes CASSHRGEAFF.

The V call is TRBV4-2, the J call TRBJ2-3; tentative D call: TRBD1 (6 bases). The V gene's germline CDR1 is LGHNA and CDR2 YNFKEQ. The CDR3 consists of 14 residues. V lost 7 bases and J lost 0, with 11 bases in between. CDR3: CASTTGYSTDTQYF. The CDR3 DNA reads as TGTGCCAGCACAACAGGGTACAGCACAGATACGCAGTATTTT.

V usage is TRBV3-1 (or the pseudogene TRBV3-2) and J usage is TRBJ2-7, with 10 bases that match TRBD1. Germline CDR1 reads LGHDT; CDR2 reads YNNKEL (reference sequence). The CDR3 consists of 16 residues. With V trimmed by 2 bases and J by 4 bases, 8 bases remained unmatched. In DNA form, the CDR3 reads TGTGCCAGCAGCCAAAGTGTTTCGGGACAGGGGTACGAGCAGTACTTC. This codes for CASSQSVSGQGYEQYF.

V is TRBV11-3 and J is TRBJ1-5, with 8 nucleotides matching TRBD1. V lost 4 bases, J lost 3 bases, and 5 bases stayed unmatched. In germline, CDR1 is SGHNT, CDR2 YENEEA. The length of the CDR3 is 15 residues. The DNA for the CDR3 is TGTGCCAGCAGCTCGACAGGGGTTGCCAATCAGCCCCAGCATTTT. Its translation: CASSSTGVANQPQHF.

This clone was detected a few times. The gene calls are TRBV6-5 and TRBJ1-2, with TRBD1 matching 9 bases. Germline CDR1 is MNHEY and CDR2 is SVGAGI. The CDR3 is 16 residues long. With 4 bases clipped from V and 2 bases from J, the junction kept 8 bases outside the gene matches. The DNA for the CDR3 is TGTGCCAGCAGTTCCCATTGGACAGGGGAGAACTATGGCTACACCTTC. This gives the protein CASSSHWTGENYGYTF.

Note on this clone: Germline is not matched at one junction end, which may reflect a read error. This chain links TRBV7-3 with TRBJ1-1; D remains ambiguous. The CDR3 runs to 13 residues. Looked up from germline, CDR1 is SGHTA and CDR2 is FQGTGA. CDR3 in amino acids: CVSSLSLNTEAFF. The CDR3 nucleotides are TGTGTCAGCAGCTTATCCCTGAACACTGAAGCTTTCTTT.